This TCR beta chain came from a study of graft-versus-host responses after intestinal transplantation. Study-level findings and limits: Marrow from the recipient contained GvH clones, some of which had appeared first in ileum or blood. The presence of high graft-versus-host to host-versus-graft clonal ratios in allografts characterized patients with graft-donor T cell macrochimerism.

Method: immunoSEQ multiplex PCR; TCRdb's copy keeps in-frame clones and lacks some. Found here are under 100,000 clones, approximately 92% of them singletons; the top ten hold 15% to 20%. Germline assignment: CDR1 SGHDT and CDR2 YYEEEE. V lost 5 bases, J lost 4 bases, and 16 bases stayed unmatched. CDR3 length: 17 amino acids. To note about this clone: The target antigen is unknown.

The clonotype comes from a human patient who received an intestinal transplant, so some T cells may come from the graft donor. The chain combines TRBV5-6 with TRBJ2-5, with 8 bases that match TRBD1. The sample consisted of PBMCs, taken about 460 days after intestinal transplant. This CDR3 is CASSRDRPQKGIETQYF. As DNA, the CDR3 is TGTGCCAGCAGTCGGGACAGGCCTCAAAAGGGAATAGAGACCCAGTACTTC.